What follows are 11 T cell receptor beta chains derived from one specimen sequenced in a study of cytomegalovirus exposure and HLA in healthy donors. PCR employed 60 Vbeta and 13 Jbeta primers. Profiled with immunoSEQ multiplex PCR; TCRdb holds only in-frame clones, not every one. The sample includes roughly 96,000 clones, around 79% seen only once; the top ten take around 3.2%. Source material: PBMCs. These receptors originate from a female donor in good health and CMV-seropositive.

This clone was recorded a few times. This rearrangement joins TRBV14 to TRBJ1-1, with D possibly matching TRBD1 (5 bases). Trimming pared 0 bases from V and 11 bases from J, leaving 19 bases between. Germline V gene sequence: CDR1 SGHDN, CDR2 FVKESK. The CDR3 runs 15 residues. The CDR3 nucleotides are TGTGCCAGCAGCCAAGAGGGGCCCGGTTATACGAAGGCTTTCTTT. Protein: CASSQEGPGYTKAFF.

The chain joins TRBV28 to TRBJ2-1, with 7 bases identical to TRBD1. There are 13 residues in the CDR3. Germline CDR1 MDHEN, CDR2 SYDVKM. V gave up 9 bases and J gave up 4 bases; unmatched junction bases: 6. CDR3 sequence: CASRGQEYNEQFF. Here the CDR3 DNA reads TGTGCCAGTCGTGGACAGGAGTACAATGAGCAGTTCTTC.

The CDR3: CASSPLAENTEAFF. CDR3 nucleotide sequence: TGTGCCAGCTCTCCGCTGGCAGAGAACACTGAAGCTTTCTTT. V is TRBV18 and J is TRBJ1-1; D gene uncertain. Germline CDR1 reads KGHSH; CDR2 reads LQKENI. Trimming cost V 6 bases and J 1 base, with 12 bases left between them. This CDR3 region has 14 residues.

The chain joins TRBV13 to TRBJ1-2, with TRBD1 as a possible D gene (5 bases). Trimming took 5 bases from V and 0 from J, leaving 22 bases between them. The CDR3 extends over 18 amino acids. CDR1 is PRHDT, CDR2 FYEKMQ, per germline (reference sequence). This chain's CDR3 is CASSPRRLGATTNYGYTF. Here the CDR3 DNA reads TGTGCCAGCAGCCCAAGGCGGCTAGGGGCAACAACTAACTATGGCTACACCTTC.

This chain uses TRBV6-1 with TRBJ1-5, with 9 bases lining up with TRBD1. The CDR3 spans 16 residues. V lost 0 bases, J lost 4 bases, and 4 bases stayed unmatched. Germline V gene sequence: CDR1 MNHNS, CDR2 SASEGT. This CDR3 is CASSEAPGQGNQPQHF. CDR3 in DNA: TGTGCCAGCAGTGAAGCGCCGGGACAGGGAAATCAGCCCCAGCATTTT.

This clone was detected once. The rearrangement links TRBV18 to TRBJ2-2; D perhaps matches TRBD1 (5 bases). V shed 4 bases and J shed 0 bases, with 6 bases lying between them. The CDR3 consists of 14 residues. Germline CDR1 and CDR2: KGHSH and LQKENI. In DNA form, the CDR3 reads TGTGCCAGCTCACAAGGGGCGAACACCGGGGAGCTGTTTTTT. Residues: CASSQGANTGELFF.

V usage is TRBV19 and J usage is TRBJ1-2; tentative D call: TRBD1 (5 bases). V lost 8 bases and J lost 1, with 8 bases in between. The CDR3 has 12 residues. Germline CDR1 LNHDA, CDR2 SQIVND (reference sequence). The CDR3 loop is CASQDINYGYTF. The CDR3 nucleotides read TGTGCCAGTCAGGACATTAACTATGGCTACACCTTC.

This CDR3 is CASSPPIKLTGEAKNIQYF. The CDR3 nucleotides read TGTGCCAGCAGCCCCCCGATAAAATTGACAGGGGAAGCCAAAAACATTCAGTACTTC. The chain couples TRBV7-9 to TRBJ2-4, with TRBD1 matching over 8 bases. J gave up 0 bases and V 5 bases, and 15 bases lay outside the gene matches. Per the germline V gene, CDR1 is SEHNR and CDR2 is FQNEAQ (reference sequence). The CDR3 has 19 amino acids.

The chain carries TRBV19 and TRBJ1-4, with D perhaps matching TRBD1 (5 bases). The length of the CDR3 is 19 residues. CDR1 LNHDA and CDR2 SQIVND come from the germline V gene (reference sequence). Trimming pared 2 bases from V and 0 bases from J, leaving 19 bases between. This chain's CDR3 is CASSIYGHPNFATNEKLFF. CDR3 coding DNA: TGTGCCAGTAGTATATATGGACACCCGAACTTTGCAACTAATGAAAAACTGTTTTTT.

This clone appeared a few times. The chain joins TRBV29-1 to TRBJ2-2; 8 positions match TRBD1. Trimming at V came to 6 bases and at J to 4 bases, leaving 1 base not matched to a gene. The CDR3 extends over 12 amino acids. Looked up from germline, CDR1 is SQVTM and CDR2 is ANQGSEA. In nucleotides, the CDR3 is TGCAGCGTAGACAGGGGCACCGGGGAGCTGTTTTTT. Translated, it gives CSVDRGTGELFF.

V is TRBV7-9 and J is TRBJ1-2; maybe TRBD1 (5 bases). CDR1 is SEHNR and CDR2 is FQNEAQ in the germline V gene (reference sequence). This CDR3 region has 13 residues. V was cut by 5 bases and J by 1 base, with 8 bases left in between. The CDR3 region is CASSPQVNYGYTF. DNA for the CDR3: TGTGCCAGCAGCCCACAGGTTAACTATGGCTACACCTTC.